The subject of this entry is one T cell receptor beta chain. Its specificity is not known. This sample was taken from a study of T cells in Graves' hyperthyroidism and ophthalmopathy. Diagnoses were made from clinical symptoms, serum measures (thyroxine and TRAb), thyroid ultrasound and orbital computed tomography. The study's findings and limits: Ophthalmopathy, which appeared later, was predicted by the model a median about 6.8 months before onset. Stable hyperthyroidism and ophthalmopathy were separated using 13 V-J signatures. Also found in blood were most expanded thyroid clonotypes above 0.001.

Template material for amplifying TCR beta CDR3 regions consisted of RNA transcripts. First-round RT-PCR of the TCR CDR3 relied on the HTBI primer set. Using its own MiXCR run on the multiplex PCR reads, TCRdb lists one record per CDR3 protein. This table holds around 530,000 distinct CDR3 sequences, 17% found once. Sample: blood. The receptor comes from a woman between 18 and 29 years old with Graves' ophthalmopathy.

The CDR3 loop reads CASSPTSGRVLYF. The CDR3 nucleotides read TGTGCCAGCAGCCCGACTAGCGGGAGGGTATTGTATTTT. The V call is TRBV9, the J call TRBJ2-3, with 14 bases fitting TRBD2. CDR1 SGDLS and CDR2 YYNGEE come from the germline V gene. The trim removed 4 bases at V and 14 bases at J, leaving 6 bases unmatched. This CDR3 spans 13 amino acids.